This T cell receptor beta chain was recorded in a study of cytomegalovirus exposure and HLA in healthy donors. Overall study results and limits: Specificity for CMV antigens was confirmed in vitro for a few of the CMV-associated chains.

There are a few counts of this clone. Its antigen remains unknown. The PCR made use of 60 Vbeta and 13 Jbeta primers. Original handling: Later reanalysis found 60 million to 90 million unique TCR beta chains, about 10 million of them shared. Measured with immunoSEQ multiplex PCR; TCRdb has only the in-frame clones, and not every one. The DNA gave D and trimming, while V, J and clone size come from that table. The sample has fewer than 200,000 clones, roughly 80% seen once. Trimming pared 4 bases from V and 2 bases from J, leaving 8 bases between. Germline assignment: CDR1 MRHNA and CDR2 SNTAGT. The CDR3 is made up of 13 amino acids.

Sequenced sample: PBMCs. This TCR came from a man aged 30 to 45 in good health and CMV-seronegative. The chain is built from TRBV6-4 and TRBJ1-1; D remains unclear. The CDR3 coding sequence is TGTGCCAGCAGTGCGGCAGGAAACACTGAAGCTTTCTTT. This translates into CASSAAGNTEAFF.